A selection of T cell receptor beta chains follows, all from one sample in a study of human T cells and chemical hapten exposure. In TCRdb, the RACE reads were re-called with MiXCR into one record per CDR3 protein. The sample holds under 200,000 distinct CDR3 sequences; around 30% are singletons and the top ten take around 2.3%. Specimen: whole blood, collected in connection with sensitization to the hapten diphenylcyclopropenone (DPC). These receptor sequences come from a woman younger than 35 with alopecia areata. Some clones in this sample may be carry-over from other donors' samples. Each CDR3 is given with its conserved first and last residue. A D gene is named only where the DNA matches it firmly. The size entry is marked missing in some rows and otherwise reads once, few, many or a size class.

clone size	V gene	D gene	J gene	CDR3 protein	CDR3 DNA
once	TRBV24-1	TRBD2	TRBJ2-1	CATSDPSGGARNEQFF	TGTGCCACCAGTGACCCTAGCGGGGGGGCAAGGAATGAGCAGTTCTTC
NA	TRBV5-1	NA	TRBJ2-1	CASSLQAGTAYNDQFF	TGCGCCAGCAGCCTCCAGGCGGGGACGGCCTACAATGACCAGTTCTTC
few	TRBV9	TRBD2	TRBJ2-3	CASSDRGAQYF	TGTGCCAGCAGCGATCGGGGGGCGCAGTATTTT
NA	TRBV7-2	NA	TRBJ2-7	CASSFSPAYEQYF	TGTGCCAGCAGCTTCTCTCCAGCCTACGAGCAGTACTTC
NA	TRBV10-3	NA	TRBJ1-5	CAISEVSAEPQHF	TGTGCCATCAGTGAAGTTTCGGCGGAGCCCCAGCATTTT
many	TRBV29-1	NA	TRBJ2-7	CSVGNSYEQYF	TGCAGCGTTGGTAACTCCTACGAGCAGTACTTC
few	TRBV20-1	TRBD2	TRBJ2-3	CSAYDSGGVGDTQYF	TGCAGTGCTTATGATAGCGGGGGAGTTGGAGATACGCAGTATTTT
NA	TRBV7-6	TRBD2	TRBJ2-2	CASSLIAGANTGELFF	TGTGCCAGCAGCCTGATAGCGGGAGCGAACACCGGGGAGCTGTTTTTT
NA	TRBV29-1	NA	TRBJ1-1	CSATLWDGNTEAFF	TGCAGCGCTACCCTTTGGGACGGGAACACTGAAGCTTTCTTT
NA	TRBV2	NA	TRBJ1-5	CASSEGYPVGPQHF	TGTGCCAGCAGTGAAGGTTATCCGGTGGGGCCCCAGCATTTT
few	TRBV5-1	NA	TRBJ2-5	CATRGTNQETQYF	TGCGCCACCCGAGGGACAAACCAAGAGACCCAGTACTTC
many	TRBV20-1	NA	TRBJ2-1	CSARSGIRGDEQFF	TGCAGTGCCCGCTCCGGGATAAGGGGCGATGAGCAGTTCTTC
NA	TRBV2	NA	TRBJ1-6	CASSDRGGLPPLHF	TGTGCCAGCAGTGATCGAGGGGGGTTGCCACCCCTCCACTTT
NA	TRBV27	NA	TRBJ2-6	CASSRTESSGANVLTF	TGTGCCAGCAGTCGGACGGAGAGCTCTGGGGCCAACGTCCTGACTTTC
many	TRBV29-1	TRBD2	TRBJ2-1	CSVAGTSGVNEQFF	TGCAGCGTTGCTGGCACTAGCGGGGTCAATGAGCAGTTCTTC
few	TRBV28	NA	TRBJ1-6	CASSFNRKNSPLHF	TGTGCCAGCAGTTTTAACAGGAAAAATTCACCCCTCCACTTT
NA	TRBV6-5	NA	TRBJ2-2	CASSTRQRNTGELFF	TGTGCCAGCAGTACCCGACAGAGAAACACCGGGGAGCTGTTTTTT